This TCR beta chain was documented in a study of CD8 T cells in Susac syndrome. After removal of 5 bases from V and 3 bases from J, the junction contained 9 bases not matched to a gene. This CDR3 is 15 amino acids long. Germline CDR1 and CDR2: SGHRS and YFSETQ. Reverse transcription of 0.5 to 1 ug RNA was performed with random hexamers. Coverage of TCR beta CDR3 amplification by immunoSEQ multiplex PCR extended to 54 Vbeta and 13 Jbeta. TCRdb reanalysed the immunoSEQ multiplex PCR reads using MiXCR and keeps one entry per CDR3 protein. The sample lists about 52,000 distinct CDR3 sequences; 90% to 95% were seen once.

This sequence originates from a human donor with multiple sclerosis. The chain recombines TRBV5-1 with TRBJ2-5, with TRBD1 matching 8 bases. What was sequenced was CD8+ T cells from PBMCs. CDR3 region: CASSAGTGAKETQYF. The CDR3 DNA follows: TGCGCCAGCAGTGCTGGGACAGGAGCTAAAGAGACCCAGTACTTC.